The clone carrying this TCR beta chain was recorded only once. The DNA input per sorted-subset replicate PCR was about 220 ng, corresponding to some 30,000 T cell genomes. Clones were sequenced by immunoSEQ multiplex PCR, and TCRdb holds only the in-frame ones, with some missing. The table shows about 2 million clones, with 90% to 95% occurring only once. This CDR3 contains 15 residues. Germline assignment: CDR1 SGHRS and CDR2 YFSETQ. V was trimmed by 1 base and J by 2 bases, leaving 13 bases between them. This sample was included in a study of shared clonotypes between healthy human individuals. The chain couples TRBV5-1 to TRBJ2-7; no definite D call. The receptor's source is a young man in good health. The sequenced material came from naive CD4+ T cells sorted from blood. Subset here: CD45RA+ positively selected. CDR3 DNA: TGCGCCAGCAGCTTGATAGGATCAACCCCCTACGAGCAGTACTTC. It is translated as CASSLIGSTPYEQYF.